What follows is one T cell receptor beta chain and its context. Using immunoSEQ multiplex PCR, the repertoire was profiled, and TCRdb retains in-frame clones only, with some absent. The data hold 200,000 to 250,000 clones, with under 90% observed a single time. Those who participated ranged in age from about 18 to 95 years and resided in under 25 US areas. Participants reported their clinical history, and cohort assignment relied on those reports. A PCR-confirmed or clinician-diagnosed COVID-19 case had contacted exposed participants within 2 weeks of entry. The sample is drawn from a study of blood T cell repertoires in COVID-19. Study in general: Some COVID-19 samples were acute and others convalescent; all came from the United States, Italy and Spain.

CDR1 SGHRS and CDR2 YFSETQ come from the germline V gene. The CDR3 runs 14 residues. Trimming took 7 bases from V and 4 from J, leaving 15 bases between them. The chain couples TRBV5-1 to TRBJ1-3; the D gene is possibly TRBD1 (5 bases). Sequenced: PBMCs or T cells enriched from blood (not recorded which). The receptor was isolated from a woman between 35 and 50 years old who had been exposed to COVID-19. CDR3 in amino acids: CASGAGGSGNTIYF. The CDR3 nucleotides read TGCGCCAGCGGGGCCGGGGGATCAGGAAACACCATATATTTT.